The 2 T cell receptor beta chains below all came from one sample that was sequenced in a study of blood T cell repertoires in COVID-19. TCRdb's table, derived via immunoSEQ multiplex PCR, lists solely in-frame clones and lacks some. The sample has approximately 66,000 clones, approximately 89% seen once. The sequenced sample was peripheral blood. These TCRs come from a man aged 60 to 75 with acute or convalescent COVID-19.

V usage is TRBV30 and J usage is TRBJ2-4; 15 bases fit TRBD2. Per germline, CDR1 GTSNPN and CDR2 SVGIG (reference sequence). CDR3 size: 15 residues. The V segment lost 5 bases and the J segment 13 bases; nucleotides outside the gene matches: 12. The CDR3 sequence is CAWAYSGLAGGFQYF. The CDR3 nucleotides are TGTGCCTGGGCATATTCGGGACTAGCGGGGGGATTCCAGTACTTC.

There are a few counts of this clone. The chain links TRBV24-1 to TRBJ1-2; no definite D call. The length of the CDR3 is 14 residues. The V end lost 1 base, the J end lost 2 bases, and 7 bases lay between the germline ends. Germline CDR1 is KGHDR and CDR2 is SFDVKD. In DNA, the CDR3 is TGTGCCACCAGTGATTTAAGTCGGAACTATGGCTACACCTTC. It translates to CATSDLSRNYGYTF.